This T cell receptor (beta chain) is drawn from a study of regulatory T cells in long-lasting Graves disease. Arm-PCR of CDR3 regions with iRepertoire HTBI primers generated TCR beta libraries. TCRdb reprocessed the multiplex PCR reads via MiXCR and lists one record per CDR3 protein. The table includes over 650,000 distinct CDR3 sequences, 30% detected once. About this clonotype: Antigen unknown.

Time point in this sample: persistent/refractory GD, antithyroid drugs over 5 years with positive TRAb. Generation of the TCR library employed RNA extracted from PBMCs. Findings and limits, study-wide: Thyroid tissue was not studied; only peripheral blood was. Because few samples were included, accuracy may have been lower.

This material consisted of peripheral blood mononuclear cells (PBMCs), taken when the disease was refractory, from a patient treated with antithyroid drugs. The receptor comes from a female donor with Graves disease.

CDR3 DNA sequence: TGTGCCAGCTCACCACCGGGACTAGCGGGGAAACAAGAGACCCAGTACTTC. Translating it yields CASSPPGLAGKQETQYF. The rearrangement joins TRBV18 to TRBJ2-5, with 13 bases lining up with TRBD2. Germline V CDR1 and CDR2: KGHSH, LQKENI. The junction had 3 bases not matched to a gene; V was cut back by 0 bases and J by 2 bases. CDR3 length: 17 residues.